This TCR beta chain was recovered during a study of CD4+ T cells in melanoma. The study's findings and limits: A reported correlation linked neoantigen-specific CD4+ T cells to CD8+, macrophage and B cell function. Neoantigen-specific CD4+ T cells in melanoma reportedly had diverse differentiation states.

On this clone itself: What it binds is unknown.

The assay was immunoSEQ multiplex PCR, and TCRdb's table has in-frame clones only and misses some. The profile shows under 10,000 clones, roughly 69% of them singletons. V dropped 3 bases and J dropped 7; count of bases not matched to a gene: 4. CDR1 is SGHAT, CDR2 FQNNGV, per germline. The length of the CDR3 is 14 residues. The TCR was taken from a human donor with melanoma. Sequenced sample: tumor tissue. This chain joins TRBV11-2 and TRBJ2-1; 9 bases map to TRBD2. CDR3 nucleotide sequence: TGTGCCAGCAGCTTGGGCGGGGGGGATAATGAGCAGTTCTTC. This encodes CASSLGGGDNEQFF.